The 8 T cell receptor beta chains given below trace back to one sample, sequenced in a study of identical twins. TCRdb reanalysed the 5' RACE reads using MiXCR and keeps one entry per CDR3 protein. The sample has 690,000 or so distinct CDR3 sequences, more than 6.5% seen once. This sample also appeared in a second study, on yellow fever vaccine responses in identical twins.

Sequencing input: PBMCs. The origin of the receptors is a woman in her late teens or twenties in good health.

This clonotype was recorded a few times. J is TRBJ2-3 and V is TRBV28; a weak D match, TRBD1 (6 bases). CDR1 MDHEN and CDR2 SYDVKM come from the germline V gene. The CDR3 length is 15 residues. V was cut by 5 bases and J by 0 bases, with 12 bases left in between. CDR3 bases: TGTGCCAGCAGTCCATTCACAGGGAGCACAGATACGCAGTATTTT. As protein: CASSPFTGSTDTQYF.

This clonotype was picked up many times. The chain combines TRBV29-1 with TRBJ1-1; D is ambiguous. From germline, CDR1 is SQVTM and CDR2 ANQGSEA. Trimming stripped 1 base from V and 6 bases from J, with 9 bases between. CDR3 length equals 12 residues. DNA for the CDR3: TGCAGCGTTGAAGGCCTTGGCTCTGAAGCTTTCTTT. Its translation is CSVEGLGSEAFF.

This clonotype has a handful of counts. The gene calls are TRBV6-6 and TRBJ2-5; 9 bases agree with TRBD1. Germline V gene data show CDR1 as MNHNY and CDR2 as SVGAGI (reference sequence). The CDR3 totals 13 residues. V lost 6 bases and J lost 7; bases outside the gene matches: 6. This CDR3 reads CASREQGAGTQYF. The CDR3 coding sequence is TGTGCCAGCAGAGAACAGGGGGCTGGGACCCAGTACTTC.

The rearrangement uses TRBV7-9 and TRBJ2-3; D not certain. The CDR3 consists of 13 residues. Between the trimmed V and J ends, which lost 5 bases and 8 bases, there was a span of 14 bases. CDR1 is SEHNR, CDR2 FQNEAQ, per germline (reference sequence). The CDR3 sequence is CASSGFFAVTQYF. The DNA for the CDR3 is TGTGCCAGCAGCGGATTCTTCGCAGTTACGCAGTATTTT.

The CDR3 spells CASSLLRLAGASETQYF. The DNA of the CDR3 is TGTGCCAGCAGCTTACTACGACTAGCGGGGGCCTCCGAAACGCAGTATTTT. The chain combines TRBV7-2 with TRBJ2-3, with 12 bases identical to TRBD2. Per germline, CDR1 SGHTA and CDR2 FQGNSA. V lost 2 bases and J lost 9; bases outside the gene matches: 12. This CDR3 spans 17 amino acids.

This clonotype was found a few times. Written as DNA, the CDR3 is TGTGCCAGCAGTGAACTCGGGGGACGGTACTTC. It specifies CASSELGGRYF. This chain connects TRBV25-1 to TRBJ2-7; D might be TRBD2 (6 bases). The CDR3 length is 11 residues. The ends were cut back, 2 bases at V and 12 bases at J, with 11 bases in the middle. Germline loops: CDR1 MGHDK, CDR2 SYGVNS.

This clonotype was observed many times. The chain employs TRBV12-3 or TRBV12-4 and TRBJ1-1; 9 nucleotides match TRBD1. The CDR3 spans 17 residues. With 7 bases clipped from V and 3 bases from J, the junction kept 15 bases outside the gene matches. The CDR3 here is CASTPPGTGRRYTEAFF. The DNA for the CDR3 is TGTGCCAGCACCCCCCCCGGGACAGGGAGAAGATACACTGAAGCTTTCTTT.

In this sample, this clonotype turned up many times. V is TRBV7-8 and J is TRBJ2-7; D may be TRBD2 (6 bases). The V and J ends lost 1 base and 0 bases respectively, with 10 bases between them. The germline V gene has CDR1 SGHVS and CDR2 FQNEAQ. The CDR3 sequence is 15 residues long. The CDR3 here is CASSLELGGSYEQYF. The CDR3 nucleotides read TGTGCCAGCAGCTTAGAATTGGGGGGCTCCTACGAGCAGTACTTC.